Described below is a single T cell receptor beta chain sequence and its context. This clone was counted only a few times. Its binding antigen is unknown. No much larger clone is present one base from it, and per-base qualities are unavailable. What this sample's time point label stands for: about 25 weeks on oral tofacitinib. The meaning of the sample's treatment or condition label: oral pan-JAK inhibitor, 5-10 mg twice daily. Peripheral blood and lesional scalp punch biopsies were obtained from patients with alopecia areata. PBMCs were isolated by density centrifugation and stained for CD3, CD4 and CD8, after which CD4+ and CD8+ T cells were sorted on a FACSAria. The data derive from a study of CD8+ T cells in alopecia areata (dated by TCRdb to between 2018 and 2020). Describing the broader study: Treated patients were enrolled in an open-label pilot trial of oral tofacitinib, 5 to 10 mg twice daily, for moderate-to-severe alopecia areata. Tofacitinib was administered for 6 to 18 months, and 6 months of follow-up off drug were then conducted to assess delayed response and recurrence. For the treated patients, the SALT score, which quantifies what percentage of scalp surface area is affected, served as the measure of disease severity. To study T cell clonal expansion in alopecia areata, the researchers applied high-throughput TCRbeta sequencing to both the C3H/HeJ mouse model and human patients. On the human side, TCRbeta sequencing was run on scalp tissue and on sorted CD4+ and CD8+ peripheral blood T cells from healthy controls and from alopecia areata patients with either patchy or totalis/universalis disease. Biopsies were taken from tofacitinib-treated patients at baseline and again at 4 and 24 weeks into treatment, and several of those patients also had a later scalp biopsy. Clonality in the scalp was compared among normal scalp (n=4), patchy alopecia areata scalp (n=8), and alopecia totalis/universalis scalp (n=8). RNA came from the PAXgene miRNA kit for fixed scalp, the miRNeasy kit for PBMCs, and the RNeasy kit for mouse skin. immunoSEQ multiplex PCR using 35 Vbeta forward primers and 13 Jbeta reverse primers was used to amplify TCRbeta CDR3 regions.

What the research found in general, with its limitations: Unlike mouse skin, which is dominated by gammadelta T cells, normal human skin has resident alphabeta T cells that are also sequenced, and this complicates analysis of the scalp TCR repertoire. With tofacitinib, both scalp clonality and the number of expanded CD8+ clones among the top 100 scalp clones went down significantly. During tofacitinib treatment, many expanded lesional clones remained in scalp and blood, and this persistence may partly explain relapse after treatment is stopped. Because the treated cohort was small and had just a single nonresponder, larger studies are needed to establish links between baseline CD8+ expansion and response. TCR sequences shared between patients were less clear than in mice, possibly partly because of HLA diversity in the patient population. Compared with normal scalp, lesional scalp, particularly in alopecia totalis/universalis, had higher clonality and more expanded CD8+ clones, which suggests antigenic drive.

The receptor library was made with the immunoSEQ multiplex PCR assay. To provide template for TCR sequencing, every sample had RNA extracted and reverse transcribed into cDNA. SuperScript III was used for first-strand cDNA synthesis, primed with a 2:1 mix of oligo-dT and random hexamers. Amplification bias was assessed with a synthetic immune receptor repertoire, and residual bias was removed computationally. In the original analysis: Raw reads were preprocessed for error removal, and CDR3 was defined according to IMGT conventions as running from the conserved cysteine to phenylalanine. To get clonality, Shannon entropy was normalized by log2 of the number of productive unique TCRs and the result was subtracted from 1. Whether scalp clones were CD4 or CD8 was inferred by matching scalp TCRbeta sequences against CD4 and CD8 repertoires sorted from blood. TCRdb mirrors the immuneACCESS table, restricted to in-frame sequences. Some clones are absent from its copies; in checked studies, under half trace to an unresolved V gene, and the reason for the others is unknown. That table is the source of V, J and clone size, and D and trimming were worked out from the DNA. This sample comprises approximately 280,000 clones, 58% of them detected only once. The top ten constitute approximately 1.7% of the sample.

The CDR1 and CDR2 encoded by the germline V gene are LGHNA and YNFKEQ. Relative to germline, V is 7 bases shorter and J is 3 bases shorter, with 13 bases between their ends. Measured from the cysteine to the phenylalanine, the CDR3 is 14 residues long. Of the read, only the CDR3 DNA is kept; its 42 bases are in frame from base 1. The receptor's source is a human donor with alopecia areata. This sequence uses TRBV4-2 and TRBJ2-4; the D segment could be TRBD1, given 5 matching bases. Sequencing was performed on CD4+ T cells sorted from blood, taken at week 24, from a patient treated with tofacitinib. Here the CDR3 is given as CASTLDIDKNIQYF. The nucleotide sequence reads TGTGCCAGCACCCTGGACATAGACAAAAACATTCAGTACTTC.